The rows below give T cell receptor beta chains drawn from one sample of a study of cytomegalovirus exposure and HLA in healthy donors. Generated by immunoSEQ multiplex PCR, the TCRdb table keeps only in-frame clones and is missing some. The sample consists of about 62,000 clones, about 89% of them appearing once. The sequenced sample was PBMCs. The origin of the receptors is a man aged 18 to 35 in good health and CMV-seronegative. Each CDR3 is given with its conserved first and last residue. The D gene is left open where the match is weak. Where a row states a size, it is once, few, many or the class of an expanded clone; other rows omit it.

V gene	D gene	clone size	J gene	CDR3 DNA	CDR3 protein
TRBV7-2	-	few	TRBJ2-1	TGTGCCAGCAGCCCTTGGCAGGGGGAGGTTGAGCAGTTCTTC	CASSPWQGEVEQFF
TRBV29-1	TRBD1	-	TRBJ2-7	TGCAGCGCCCGGGGGGGACAGGGGGCGGAGGAGCAGTACTTC	CSARGGQGAEEQYF
TRBV6-5	-	few	TRBJ2-7	TGTGCCAGCAGTTCTTACGCTACTTACGAGCAGTACTTC	CASSSYATYEQYF
TRBV5-1	TRBD1	-	TRBJ2-3	TGCGCCAGCAGCAAAGGACAGGTCACAGATACGCAGTATTTT	CASSKGQVTDTQYF
TRBV6-5	-	once	TRBJ2-7	TGTGCCAGCAGTTACTCGGGGCCAGGGGAGCAGTACTTC	CASSYSGPGEQYF
TRBV28	-	-	TRBJ1-6	TGTGCCAGCAGTTCACTAAATACAGGGATGTCACCCCTCCACTTT	CASSSLNTGMSPLHF
TRBV4-2	TRBD1	-	TRBJ1-5	TGTGCCAGCAGCCAATTCGACAGGGTACCCCAGCATTTT	CASSQFDRVPQHF
TRBV6-1	TRBD1	-	TRBJ2-1	TGTGCCAGCAGCGACAGGGGGGATCACAATGAGCAGTTCTTC	CASSDRGDHNEQFF
TRBV7-8	TRBD1	once	TRBJ1-4	TGTGCCAGCAGCTTCGCAGGGGGGAGAGAAAAACTGTTTTTT	CASSFAGGREKLFF
TRBV7-6	-	-	TRBJ2-3	TGTGCCAGCAGCTCGAGACTAGCAGATACGCAGTATTTT	CASSSRLADTQYF
TRBV5-1	TRBD2	-	TRBJ2-1	TGCGCCAGCAGCCCGGAGGCTAGCGGTTTCAATGAGCAGTTCTTC	CASSPEASGFNEQFF
TRBV5-1	-	-	TRBJ2-5	TGCGCCAGCAGTTTGTCAGGGGCCACCCAAGAGACCCAGTACTTC	CASSLSGATQETQYF
TRBV19	TRBD1	-	TRBJ1-6	TGTGCCACCCGTGGACAGGGGAGTTCACCCCTCCACTTT	CATRGQGSSPLHF
TRBV7-3	TRBD1	-	TRBJ1-1	TGTGCCAGCAGCCCGACAGGGATTAATCCTGCTTTAATGAACACTGAAGCTTTCTTT	CASSPTGINPALMNTEAFF
TRBV11-2	-	-	TRBJ2-5	TGTGCCAGCAGCTTAGAGGGCAGGAGGTTGGAGACCCAGTACTTC	CASSLEGRRLETQYF
TRBV10-3	-	-	TRBJ2-5	TGTGCCATCCGGACAGCTGAACAAGAGACCCAGTACTTC	CAIRTAEQETQYF
TRBV27	-	-	TRBJ1-2	TGTGCCAGCGGCGGGGTGAGCGGTGGCTACACCTTC	CASGGVSGGYTF
TRBV21-1	-	-	TRBJ1-5	TGTGCCAGCAGCAAGAGGGGGACAGAAGCATGCCAGCATTTT	CASSKRGTEACQHF
TRBV18	-	-	TRBJ1-1	TGTGCCAGCTCACCAACGGTGAACACTGAAGCTTTCTTT	CASSPTVNTEAFF
TRBV7-2	TRBD1	-	TRBJ1-1	TGTGCCAGCAGCTTGGTCCAGGGGGCAAACACTGAAGCTTTCTTT	CASSLVQGANTEAFF
TRBV7-9	-	-	TRBJ1-1	TGTGCCAGCAGCTCCAGGGGTAACACTGAAGCTTTCTTT	CASSSRGNTEAFF
TRBV4-2	TRBD2	-	TRBJ2-5	TGTGCCAGCAGCCATGTTGACTCTAGCGGGGGCCAAGAGACCCAGTACTTC	CASSHVDSSGGQETQYF
TRBV4-1	-	once	TRBJ1-1	TGCGCCAGCAGCCAAGTAATCCGGAACACTGAAGCTTTCTTT	CASSQVIRNTEAFF
TRBV5-1	-	-	TRBJ2-3	TGCGCCAGCAGCCCCTCCGGAGGGGACGATACGCAGTATTTT	CASSPSGGDDTQYF
TRBV18	TRBD1	-	TRBJ1-4	TGTGCCAGCTCACCACTGGCAGGACAGGGAGTAGAAAAACTGTTTTTT	CASSPLAGQGVEKLFF
TRBV9	TRBD1	medium-sized	TRBJ1-1	TGTGCCAGCAGCGCCTCAGGGGGAACTGCTGAAGCTTTCTTT	CASSASGGTAEAFF
TRBV30	-	-	TRBJ1-6	TGTGCCTGGAGTAGGAGCTCCTATAATTCACCCCTCCACTTT	CAWSRSSYNSPLHF
TRBV4-1	-	-	TRBJ2-2	TGCGCCAGCAGCCTATACCGGACAGTCAAGAACACCGGGGAGCTGTTTTTT	CASSLYRTVKNTGELFF
TRBV6-6	TRBD1	-	TRBJ2-2	TGTGCCAGCAGTGACAGGGTTCCCTCCGGGGAGCTGTTTTTT	CASSDRVPSGELFF
TRBV7-2	TRBD1	-	TRBJ1-3	TGTGCCAGCAGCTCGGACAGGGTGAGAGGAAACACCATATATTTT	CASSSDRVRGNTIYF
TRBV9	-	-	TRBJ2-7	TGTGCCAGCAGCGGACCCGGGACACTCTACGAGCAGTACTTC	CASSGPGTLYEQYF
TRBV7-2	-	-	TRBJ1-5	TGTGCCAGCGGGGCGCAGGATAGCAATCAGCCCCAGCATTTT	CASGAQDSNQPQHF
TRBV28	TRBD1	-	TRBJ1-1	TGTGCCAGCAGTCCTTGGACAGGAAATAAGAACACTGAAGCTTTCTTT	CASSPWTGNKNTEAFF
TRBV25-1	-	once	TRBJ2-7	TGTGCCAGCAGTGAAGAGTTTTCCTCCTACGAGCAGTACTTC	CASSEEFSSYEQYF
TRBV27	-	once	TRBJ1-2	TGTGCCAGCAGTACTCTGGGCTCTGAGGGCTACACCTTC	CASSTLGSEGYTF
TRBV6-5	-	-	TRBJ2-3	TGTGCCAGCAGTTTCCAGGGATGGACAGATACGCAGTATTTT	CASSFQGWTDTQYF
TRBV25-1	-	-	TRBJ1-6	TGTGCCAGCAGCTCGTGGGGGGGCTTAGATTCACCCCTCCACTTT	CASSSWGGLDSPLHF
TRBV6-5	-	-	TRBJ2-2	TGTGCCAGCAGTTACGGCCGTTCAGTCAGGGAGCTGTTTTTT	CASSYGRSVRELFF
TRBV6-5	TRBD1	once	TRBJ1-3	TGTGCCAGCAGTTACCAAGAGACAGGGCCACGAAACACCATATATTTT	CASSYQETGPRNTIYF